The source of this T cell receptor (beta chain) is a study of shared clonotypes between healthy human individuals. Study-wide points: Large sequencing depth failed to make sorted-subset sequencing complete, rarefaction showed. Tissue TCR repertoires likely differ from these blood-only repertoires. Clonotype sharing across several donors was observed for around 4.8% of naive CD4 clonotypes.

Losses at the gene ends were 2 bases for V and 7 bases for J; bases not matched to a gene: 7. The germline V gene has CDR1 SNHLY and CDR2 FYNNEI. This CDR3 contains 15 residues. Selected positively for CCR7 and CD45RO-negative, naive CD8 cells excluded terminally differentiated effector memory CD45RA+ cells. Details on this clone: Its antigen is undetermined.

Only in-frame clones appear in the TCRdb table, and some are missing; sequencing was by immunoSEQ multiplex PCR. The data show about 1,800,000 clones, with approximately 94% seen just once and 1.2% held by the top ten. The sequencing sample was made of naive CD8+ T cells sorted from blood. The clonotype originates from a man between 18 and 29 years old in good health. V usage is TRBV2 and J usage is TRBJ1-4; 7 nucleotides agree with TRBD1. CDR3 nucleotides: TGTGCCAGCAGTGAATTTAGGGACAGCCTTGAAAAACTGTTTTTT. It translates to CASSEFRDSLEKLFF.